This T cell receptor beta chain stems from a study of brain T cells in children with intractable seizures. Whole-study results and caveats: Absence of clones before surgery may stem from lower sequencing depth. Viral specificity was inferred only from CDR3 similarity; HCMV serostatus was unknown.

A word on this clone: The antigen is undetermined.

The CDR3 spans 13 residues. The V and J ends lost 1 base and 4 bases respectively, with 7 bases between them. The germline gives CDR1 SGHTA, CDR2 FQGNSA. Sample time point: blood from clinic visit 5 months post-surgery; TSC patient then seizure free. Surgery cases with the highest brain T cell transcript signatures were chosen for sequencing. Pre-surgery treatment included at least one anti-epileptic drug. The repertoire was sequenced with immunoSEQ multiplex PCR; TCRdb's copy has only in-frame clones and lacks some. Here the sample spans about 340,000 clones, about 93% being singletons. This receptor was taken from a boy under two years old with tuberous sclerosis and intractable seizures. The chain uses TRBV7-2 and TRBJ2-5; D gene ambiguous. The sample here was peripheral blood, taken less than 6 months after surgery. The CDR3 DNA is TGTGCCAGCAGCTTAGAGGCAGGAGAGACCCAGTACTTC. Translating it yields CASSLEAGETQYF.